The rows below give T cell receptor beta chains drawn from one sample of a study of T cells in Graves' hyperthyroidism and ophthalmopathy. TCRdb passed the multiplex PCR reads through MiXCR, listing each CDR3 protein once. The sample carries around 440,000 distinct CDR3 sequences, 15% to 18% recorded once. The specimen sequenced was blood. Receptor source: a young woman with Graves' hyperthyroidism. Both conserved end residues are part of each CDR3. The D gene is left open where the match is weak. Clone size, where shown, is once, few, many, or a class for clones that have expanded.

J: TRBJ2-7; size: many; V: TRBV6-1; D: .; DNA: TGTGCCAGCAGCACGCAAGGGTCCTACGAGCAGTACTTC; CDR3: CASSTQGSYEQYF
J: TRBJ2-7; size: many; V: TRBV10-3; D: TRBD1; DNA: TGTGCCATCAGTGCGGGACAGGGGGCCTACGAGCAGTACTTC; CDR3: CAISAGQGAYEQYF
J: TRBJ2-1; size: .; V: TRBV28; D: .; DNA: TGTGCCAGCAGTTTAGGGGATCCTCTAGTCGATGAGCAGTTCTTC; CDR3: CASSLGDPLVDEQFF
J: TRBJ1-6; size: many; V: TRBV3-1; D: .; DNA: TGTGCCAGCAGCCAAGATGATGCCAGGATTAATTCACCCCTCCACTTT; CDR3: CASSQDDARINSPLHF
J: TRBJ1-1; size: many; V: TRBV6-2/TRBV6-3; D: TRBD1; DNA: TGTGCCAGCAGTCAGACACAGGGGGTTCTGACTGAAGCTTTCTTT; CDR3: CASSQTQGVLTEAFF
J: TRBJ2-5; size: many; V: TRBV27; D: TRBD2; DNA: TGTGCCAGCAGTTTATCTGGTAGCGGGGCCGGATGGTACTTC; CDR3: CASSLSGSGAGWYF
J: TRBJ2-1; size: many; V: TRBV2; D: .; DNA: TGTGCCAGCAGGACTTGGGAGACCTACAATGAGCAGTTCTTC; CDR3: CASRTWETYNEQFF
J: TRBJ2-7; size: .; V: TRBV9; D: .; DNA: TGTGCCAGCAGCCCCAACGTGGGGCCCGACGAGCAGTACTTC; CDR3: CASSPNVGPDEQYF
J: TRBJ1-5; size: .; V: TRBV6-4; D: TRBD1; DNA: TGTGCCAGCAGTGTCCCACTACAGGGGGCTCTTAGCAATCAGCCCCAGCATTTT; CDR3: CASSVPLQGALSNQPQHF
J: TRBJ1-5; size: .; V: TRBV20-1; D: TRBD1; DNA: TGCAGTGCTAGAGCCGGGACAGGGAGCAATCAGCCCCAGCATTTT; CDR3: CSARAGTGSNQPQHF
J: TRBJ2-7; size: once; V: TRBV12-3/TRBV12-4; D: .; DNA: TGTGCCGGCAGTCGGGGGACGGGAAACTCCTACGAGCAGTACTTC; CDR3: CAGSRGTGNSYEQYF
J: TRBJ2-7; size: .; V: TRBV2; D: TRBD1; DNA: TGTGCCAGCAGTGAAAGGGGACAGGGATCCTACGAGCAGTACTTC; CDR3: CASSERGQGSYEQYF
J: TRBJ2-5; size: many; V: TRBV2; D: .; DNA: TGTGCCAGCGGCTCAAGTGAAATTCAAGAGACCCAGTACTTC; CDR3: CASGSSEIQETQYF
J: TRBJ2-6; size: .; V: TRBV30; D: .; DNA: TGTGCCCACGACAGGACTGGGGCCAACGTCCTGACTTTC; CDR3: CAHDRTGANVLTF
J: TRBJ2-1; size: many; V: TRBV5-8; D: .; DNA: TGTGCCAGCAGCTCCCGGGCCATCACGTACAATGAGCAGTTCTTC; CDR3: CASSSRAITYNEQFF
J: TRBJ2-4; size: many; V: TRBV28; D: TRBD1; DNA: TGTGCCAGCAGTTCCCATGGACAGGGGAAAAACATTCAGTACTTC; CDR3: CASSSHGQGKNIQYF
J: TRBJ2-1; size: .; V: TRBV4-1; D: TRBD2; DNA: TGCGCCAGCAGCCACCGACTAGCGGGAGGACGAACCTACAATGAGCAGTTCTTC; CDR3: CASSHRLAGGRTYNEQFF
J: TRBJ2-5; size: .; V: TRBV29-1; D: .; DNA: TGCAGCGTTCTTCCCCGGGACAACATGCACATTTTCGAAGAGACCCAGTACTTC; CDR3: CSVLPRDNMHIFEETQYF
J: TRBJ1-3; size: .; V: TRBV7-9; D: TRBD1; DNA: TGTGCCAGCAGCTGGACAGGGAGCTCTGGAAACACCATATATTTT; CDR3: CASSWTGSSGNTIYF
J: TRBJ2-2; size: .; V: TRBV19; D: TRBD1; DNA: TGTGCCAGTAGATCGGACAGGGAGATGGCCGGGGAGCTGTTTTTT; CDR3: CASRSDREMAGELFF
J: TRBJ2-7; size: many; V: TRBV29-1; D: .; DNA: TGCAGCGTTGTTCGGGGAGGGGGAGGCGAGCAGTACTTC; CDR3: CSVVRGGGGEQYF
J: TRBJ1-1; size: many; V: TRBV6-4; D: .; DNA: TGTGCCAGCAGTGACAGTGAGAACACTGAAGCTTTCTTT; CDR3: CASSDSENTEAFF
J: TRBJ1-1; size: many; V: TRBV5-1; D: .; DNA: TGCGCCAGCAGCTTGGGGAGCGCTGAAGCTTTCTTT; CDR3: CASSLGSAEAFF
J: TRBJ2-3; size: many; V: TRBV7-6; D: .; DNA: TGTGCCAGCGTTGGGGGGTACACAGATACGCAGTATTTT; CDR3: CASVGGYTDTQYF
J: TRBJ1-1; size: few; V: TRBV29-1; D: .; DNA: TGCAGCGTTCAGGGGCTATGGGACACTGAAGCTTTCTTT; CDR3: CSVQGLWDTEAFF
J: TRBJ2-3; size: many; V: TRBV7-9; D: TRBD1; DNA: TGTGCCAGCAGCTCCTTGATCCGGGACAGGGTGGGAACAGATACGCAGTATTTT; CDR3: CASSSLIRDRVGTDTQYF
J: TRBJ2-1; size: few; V: TRBV4-2; D: TRBD2; DNA: TGTGCCAGCAGCCAAGAGGAGGTAGCGGGAGGTGAGCAGTTCTTC; CDR3: CASSQEEVAGGEQFF
J: TRBJ2-3; size: .; V: TRBV18; D: .; DNA: TGTGCCAGCTCACCAGGGGGCATAGATACGCAGTATTTT; CDR3: CASSPGGIDTQYF
J: TRBJ2-2; size: .; V: TRBV5-1; D: .; DNA: TGCGCCAGCAGCATGACAAGCGGGTACACCGGGGAGCTGTTTTTT; CDR3: CASSMTSGYTGELFF
J: TRBJ1-1; size: .; V: TRBV11-3; D: .; DNA: TGTGCCAGCAGAGGGGACACGGAGAGAGCTTTCTTT; CDR3: CASRGDTERAFF
J: TRBJ2-7; size: .; V: TRBV20-1; D: TRBD1; DNA: TGCAGTGCTTCACAGGGGGCGAGTACCCCCTACGAGCAGTACTTC; CDR3: CSASQGASTPYEQYF
J: TRBJ2-1; size: .; V: TRBV20-1; D: TRBD2; DNA: TGCAGTGCTAGAGGACACTCCGGACTAGCGTACAATGAGCAGTTCTTC; CDR3: CSARGHSGLAYNEQFF
J: TRBJ1-2; size: .; V: TRBV28; D: .; DNA: TGTGCCAGCAGTTTCCCTCCGGCAGGGCCCAACTATGGCTACACCTTC; CDR3: CASSFPPAGPNYGYTF
J: TRBJ1-3; size: .; V: TRBV28; D: .; DNA: TGTGCCACCCGGGGGCCTGGAAACACCATATATTTT; CDR3: CATRGPGNTIYF
J: TRBJ2-5; size: many; V: TRBV2; D: .; DNA: TGTGCCAGCACCGGAGAGACCCAGTACTTC; CDR3: CASTGETQYF
J: TRBJ1-3; size: few; V: TRBV6-5; D: .; DNA: TGTGCCAGCAGTTACACGGGGCACTCTGGAAACACCATATATTTT; CDR3: CASSYTGHSGNTIYF
J: TRBJ2-5; size: .; V: TRBV3-1; D: .; DNA: TGTGCCAGCAGCCAAGGTCGCGGTAATCGGTACTTC; CDR3: CASSQGRGNRYF
J: TRBJ2-5; size: few; V: TRBV4-1; D: .; DNA: TGCGCCAGCAGCGCAAGCGGAACAAGTCAGTACTTC; CDR3: CASSASGTSQYF
J: TRBJ1-4; size: many; V: TRBV6-1; D: .; DNA: TGTGCCAGTGGATCAACTAATGAAAAACTGTTTTTT; CDR3: CASGSTNEKLFF
J: TRBJ2-5; size: many; V: TRBV3-1; D: .; DNA: TGTGCCAGCAGCCAAGAGAGACGGGCGTCTGGAGAGACCCAGTACTTC; CDR3: CASSQERRASGETQYF
J: TRBJ2-2; size: few; V: TRBV30; D: TRBD2; DNA: TGTGCCTGGATTCCCGGCGGGACTAGCGGGACCGGGGAGCTGTTTTTT; CDR3: CAWIPGGTSGTGELFF
J: TRBJ2-5; size: .; V: TRBV12-3/TRBV12-4; D: .; DNA: TGTGCCAGCCGAGGGGGCGGGACACCTTCCGTAGGCTTC; CDR3: CASRGGGTPSVGF
J: TRBJ1-3; size: many; V: TRBV11-2; D: .; DNA: TGTGCCAGCAGCCTAGGTGTAGGAAACACCATATATTTT; CDR3: CASSLGVGNTIYF
J: TRBJ2-2; size: few; V: TRBV12-3/TRBV12-4; D: TRBD2; DNA: TGTGCCAGCAGTCCAACCCCTAGCGGGGGGCCTTTGAACACCGGGGAGCTGTTTTTT; CDR3: CASSPTPSGGPLNTGELFF
J: TRBJ2-5; size: many; V: TRBV7-3; D: .; DNA: TGTGCCAGCAGCTTAGGAGGGTTGGGAGGAGAGACCCAGTACTTC; CDR3: CASSLGGLGGETQYF
J: TRBJ2-3; size: many; V: TRBV29-1; D: TRBD2; DNA: TGCAGCGTCGGGGGGGGGCCCACAGATACGCAGTATTTT; CDR3: CSVGGGPTDTQYF
J: TRBJ1-1; size: few; V: TRBV30; D: .; DNA: TGTGCCTGGACCGGAGGGGCTGAAGCTTTCTTT; CDR3: CAWTGGAEAFF
J: TRBJ2-7; size: many; V: TRBV28; D: .; DNA: TGTGCCAGCAGTTTGGGGCAGGAGTCGGGTGAGCAGTACTTC; CDR3: CASSLGQESGEQYF
J: TRBJ2-1; size: few; V: TRBV7-9; D: TRBD2; DNA: TGTGCCAGCAGTTGGACTAGCGGGAGTCCCCCTCCCGAGGAGCAGTTCTTC; CDR3: CASSWTSGSPPPEEQFF
J: TRBJ2-7; size: many; V: TRBV10-2; D: TRBD1; DNA: TGCGCCAGCAGCGGACAGGGGGCCACCTACGAGCAGTACTTC; CDR3: CASSGQGATYEQYF
J: TRBJ1-6; size: many; V: TRBV7-9; D: .; DNA: TGTGCCAGCAGCTTTGGGGGAGGGGATAATTCACCCCTCCACTTT; CDR3: CASSFGGGDNSPLHF
J: TRBJ1-2; size: .; V: TRBV9; D: .; DNA: TGTGCCAGCAGCGCGGGGGCTAACTATGGCTACACCTTC; CDR3: CASSAGANYGYTF
J: TRBJ2-5; size: many; V: TRBV5-5; D: TRBD2; DNA: TGTGCCAGCAGCCCGGGGTTTAGCTCACAATGGGGGGGTGAGACCCAGTACTTC; CDR3: CASSPGFSSQWGGETQYF
J: TRBJ2-2; size: .; V: TRBV6-1; D: TRBD1; DNA: TGTGCCACCGAGGGGGCTAATTCTGGCACCGGGGAGCTGTTTTTT; CDR3: CATEGANSGTGELFF
J: TRBJ2-7; size: few; V: TRBV25-1; D: .; DNA: TGTGCCAGCAGTGATAGGGAGGATTACGAGCAGTACTTC; CDR3: CASSDREDYEQYF